Presented here are 31 T cell receptor beta chains from one specimen sequenced in a study of shared T cell receptors in the human thymus. The protocol was immunoSEQ multiplex PCR, while the TCRdb copy is restricted to in-frame clones and leaves out a portion. Found here are about 660,000 clones, approximately 90% of them singletons; the top ten hold approximately 0.011%. The sample was also reused in another study, on human thymus T cells.

What was sequenced was thymocytes. Source of these receptors: a boy younger than two with a congenital heart defect.

The rearrangement joins TRBV13 to TRBJ2-2, with 7 bases that match TRBD1. The germline CDR1 and CDR2 sequences are PRHDT and FYEKMQ (reference sequence). V lost 5 bases and J lost 5; bases outside the gene matches: 8. The CDR3 length is 15 residues. The CDR3: CASSPWTGRTGELFF. The CDR3 region has the DNA TGTGCCAGCAGCCCGTGGACAGGCCGGACCGGGGAGCTGTTTTTT.

V is TRBV7-2 and J is TRBJ2-5, with TRBD1 identical over 9 bases. CDR3 size: 14 residues. Germline loops: CDR1 SGHTA, CDR2 FQGNSA. J gave up 2 bases and V 4 bases, and 2 bases lay outside the gene matches. Here the CDR3 DNA reads TGTGCCAGCAGCTCAGGACAGGGGCAAGAGACCCAGTACTTC. It yields the protein CASSSGQGQETQYF.

The chain links TRBV7-3 to TRBJ2-2; D remains ambiguous. The V and J ends lost 4 bases and 3 bases respectively, with 9 bases between them. CDR1 is SGHTA and CDR2 is FQGTGA in the germline V gene. The CDR3 totals 14 residues. This chain's CDR3 is CASSSGGHTGELFF. In nucleotides, the CDR3 is TGTGCCAGCAGCTCCGGCGGTCACACCGGGGAGCTGTTTTTT.

V gene TRBV12-5 combines with J gene TRBJ2-7, with TRBD2 identical over 7 bases. Germline CDR1 is LGHNT and CDR2 is FRNRAP. There are 17 residues in the CDR3. The V segment lost 3 bases and the J segment 2 bases; nucleotides outside the gene matches: 13. CDR3 residues: CASGLTSRPGGPYEQYF. DNA of the CDR3: TGTGCTAGTGGTTTAACCAGTAGACCGGGAGGCCCCTACGAGCAGTACTTC.

This chain connects TRBV4-1 to TRBJ1-1; D might be TRBD1 (5 bases). This CDR3 has 16 residues. The V end was cut by 0 bases, the J end by 1 base, with 12 bases between. CDR1 is MGHRA, CDR2 YSYEKL, per germline. CDR3 sequence (DNA): TGCGCCAGCAGCCAAGATCTCACAGGCTGGAACACTGAAGCTTTCTTT. Translation gives CASSQDLTGWNTEAFF.

With regard to this clone: No conserved phenylalanine or tryptophan is present at the end of the CDR3, so a read error is the likely explanation. No DNA is shown, since the ends of the CDR3 on it are uncertain; the CDR3 is the one TCRdb lists. The rearrangement links TRBV10-1 to TRBJ2-3; the DNA was not used to check the table's D call, TRBD1. Germline CDR1 reads WNHNN; CDR2 reads SYGVQD (reference sequence). The CDR3 spans 13 residues, counting both ends. The CDR3 is CANARIRQGVYPV.

This clone was observed a handful of times. This sequence joins TRBV7-2 and TRBJ2-7; 14 bases line up with TRBD2. J gave up 2 bases and V 4 bases, and 4 bases lay outside the gene matches. Germline CDR1 reads SGHTA; CDR2 reads FQGNSA. The CDR3 has 16 amino acids. The CDR3 reads CASSSGLAGATYEQYF. CDR3 DNA: TGTGCCAGCAGCTCGGGACTAGCGGGGGCAACCTACGAGCAGTACTTC.

The chain carries TRBV14 and TRBJ2-7; possibly TRBD1 for D (5 bases). V lost 0 bases to trimming and J lost 5 bases, with 8 bases between them. Per the germline V gene, CDR1 is SGHDN and CDR2 is FVKESK. The CDR3 sequence is 13 residues long. CDR3 sequence reads: CASSQDRVHEQYF. CDR3 coding DNA: TGTGCCAGCAGCCAAGACAGGGTACACGAGCAGTACTTC.

The gene calls are TRBV27 and TRBJ2-7; 12 bases agree with TRBD1. The CDR3 covers 19 residues. With V trimmed by 3 bases and J by 4 bases, 16 bases remained unmatched. The germline gives CDR1 MNHEY, CDR2 SMNVEV (reference sequence). The DNA of the CDR3 is TGTGCCAGCAGTTTCGCTTCGGGACAGGGGGCTCGGATCGCATACGAGCAGTACTTC. Amino acid sequence: CASSFASGQGARIAYEQYF.

The gene calls are TRBV11-3 and TRBJ2-5; TRBD2 might be the D (6 bases). Trimming left V 7 bases short and J 4 bases short, with 13 bases between. The CDR3 runs 13 residues. Germline V gene sequence: CDR1 SGHNT, CDR2 YENEEA. CDR3 DNA: TGTGCCAGCACCTTGGGGGGAGGAGAGACCCAGTACTTC. Protein sequence: CASTLGGGETQYF.

This rearrangement joins TRBV27 to TRBJ2-7; tentative D call: TRBD1 (6 bases). Germline CDR1 is MNHEY and CDR2 is SMNVEV (reference sequence). The CDR3 is 14 residues long. Trimming left V 6 bases short and J 3 bases short, with 15 bases between. The CDR3 region is CASRPTGHHYEQYF. In DNA form, the CDR3 reads TGTGCCAGCAGGCCAACGGGACACCACTACGAGCAGTACTTC.

This chain joins TRBV5-1 and TRBJ2-5; 9 positions match TRBD2. Germline values: CDR1 SGHRS, CDR2 YFSETQ. The CDR3 contains 16 residues. The V and J ends lost 5 bases and 0 bases, in that order; junction bases with no gene match: 8. In DNA, the CDR3 is TGCGCCAGCAGGGGGGGGGCTAGCGGGGACCAAGAGACCCAGTACTTC. Its translation: CASRGGASGDQETQYF.

The chain carries TRBV5-5 and TRBJ2-2; a possible D gene is TRBD1 (6 bases). CDR1 and CDR2 (germline): SGHKS, YYEKEE (reference sequence). Deletions cut 0 bases from V and 4 bases from J, with 13 bases between. This CDR3 is 16 amino acids long. The CDR3 reads CASSLVQGRVTGELFF. DNA of the CDR3: TGTGCCAGCAGCTTGGTACAGGGAAGGGTCACCGGGGAGCTGTTTTTT.

This rearrangement joins TRBV14 to TRBJ1-2; D is possibly TRBD1 (5 bases). Between the trimmed V and J ends, which lost 3 bases and 6 bases, there was a span of 11 bases. Per germline, CDR1 SGHDN and CDR2 FVKESK. This CDR3 is built from 13 residues. The CDR3 DNA reads as TGTGCCAGCAGCCAGACAGTTGAGAATGGCTACACCTTC. Translated, it gives CASSQTVENGYTF.

This chain uses TRBV11-2 with TRBJ2-5; TRBD2 agrees at 7 bases. The V and J ends lost 5 bases and 4 bases, in that order; junction bases with no gene match: 10. The CDR3 has 15 residues. The germline V gene encodes CDR1 SGHAT and CDR2 FQNNGV. CDR3 sequence reads: CASSPSGAGVETQYF. CDR3 sequence (DNA): TGTGCCAGCAGCCCCTCCGGGGCGGGAGTAGAGACCCAGTACTTC.

The chain links TRBV5-8 to TRBJ2-2; D ambiguous. The length of the CDR3 is 13 residues. V was shortened by 0 bases and J by 6 bases, with 6 bases between the two germline ends. Germline CDR1 is SGHTS and CDR2 is YDEGEE. This CDR3 reads CASSLAGPGELFF. As DNA, the CDR3 is TGTGCCAGCAGCTTGGCTGGGCCCGGGGAGCTGTTTTTT.

The V call is TRBV5-1, the J call TRBJ2-7, with D hard to call. This CDR3 contains 9 residues. Germline CDR1 is SGHRS and CDR2 is YFSETQ. The ends were cut back, 6 bases at V and 7 bases at J, with 5 bases in the middle. The CDR3 loop reads CASIEEQYF. For the CDR3, the DNA is TGCGCCAGCATAGAGGAGCAGTACTTC.

V gene TRBV27 combines with J gene TRBJ1-2, with 7 nucleotides matching TRBD1. The CDR3 extends over 18 amino acids. CDR1 and CDR2 from the germline V gene are MNHEY and SMNVEV (reference sequence). J lost 4 bases, V lost 3 bases, and 17 bases had no gene match. The CDR3 coding sequence is TGTGCCAGCAGTTTTACTCCCAGCACAGGGGACCCCGTCTATGGCTACACCTTC. This gives the protein CASSFTPSTGDPVYGYTF.

CDR3 loop: CASSQVGTGSRLATDTQYF. CDR3 DNA: TGTGCCAGCAGCCAAGTTGGCACAGGGAGTAGGTTAGCAACAGATACGCAGTATTTT. The V gene is TRBV4-2, the J gene TRBJ2-3; maybe TRBD1 (6 bases). The CDR3 length is 19 residues. With 1 base removed from V and 3 bases from J, the gap between germline ends came to 23 bases. Germline V gene lookup returns CDR1 LGHNA and CDR2 YNFKEQ.

The J gene is TRBJ2-5, the V gene TRBV2; D is undetermined. Germline V gene sequence: CDR1 SNHLY, CDR2 FYNNEI. V was cut by 8 bases and J by 1 base, with 8 bases left in between. This CDR3 spans 12 amino acids. CDR3 sequence reads: CASRRGQETQYF. The DNA for the CDR3 is TGTGCCAGCCGCCGAGGCCAAGAGACCCAGTACTTC. Using reference TRBV2 and TRBJ2-5 for the parts outside the CDR3, the full variable domain is EPEVTQTPSHQVTQMGQEVILRCVPISNHLYFYWYRQILGQKVEFLVSFYNNEISEKSEIFDDQFSVERPDGSNFTLKIRSTKLEDSAMYFCASRRGQETQYFGPGTRLLVL.

The chain combines TRBV7-9 with TRBJ2-7, with 8 bases fitting TRBD2. The germline V gene has CDR1 SEHNR and CDR2 FQNEAQ (reference sequence). The V segment lost 7 bases and the J segment 5 bases; nucleotides outside the gene matches: 7. This CDR3 spans 13 amino acids. CDR3 residues: CASTREGIHEQYF. The DNA for the CDR3 is TGTGCCAGCACACGGGAGGGGATTCACGAGCAGTACTTC.

This clone was counted once. The chain combines TRBV7-8 with TRBJ2-2, with D possibly matching TRBD2 (6 bases). Germline CDR1 reads SGHVS; CDR2 reads FQNEAQ. V was shortened by 4 bases and J by 6 bases, with 15 bases between the two germline ends. The CDR3 spans 15 residues. The CDR3 spells CASSSARERAGELFF. CDR3 coding DNA: TGTGCCAGCAGCTCGGCCCGGGAGCGGGCCGGGGAGCTGTTTTTT.

V gene TRBV27 combines with J gene TRBJ2-7, with 9 bases aligning to TRBD2. Germline V gene sequence: CDR1 MNHEY, CDR2 SMNVEV (reference sequence). V shed 3 bases, J shed 2 bases, and the junction held 5 bases outside the gene matches. The CDR3 is 15 amino acids. CDR3 sequence: CASSFSAGGPYEQYF. CDR3 coding DNA: TGTGCCAGCAGTTTCTCTGCGGGGGGGCCCTACGAGCAGTACTTC.

A single count supports this clone. V is TRBV19 and J is TRBJ2-3; unclear D gene. Germline lookup yields CDR1 LNHDA and CDR2 SQIVND (reference sequence). V lost 1 base and J lost 5, with 13 bases in between. This CDR3 is built from 15 residues. The CDR3 DNA sequence: TGTGCCAGTAGTATAGCCAAACTCCCTGGAGATACGCAGTATTTT. As protein: CASSIAKLPGDTQYF.

This chain uses TRBV27 with TRBJ1-5; D gene uncertain. Per germline, CDR1 MNHEY and CDR2 SMNVEV (reference sequence). The CDR3 consists of 16 residues. V was clipped by 3 bases and J by 7 bases, with 19 bases between them. The CDR3 loop is CASSFSRPGRGQPQHF. The CDR3 DNA sequence: TGTGCCAGCAGTTTCTCAAGACCGGGAAGAGGGCAGCCCCAGCATTTT.

This clone was seen more than once but under ten times. This chain connects TRBV4-3 to TRBJ2-1; TRBD2 matches at 14 bases. J was trimmed by 6 bases and V by 3 bases; bases with no gene match: 4. CDR3 size: 16 residues. Germline lookup yields CDR1 LGHNA and CDR2 YSLEER. The CDR3 sequence: CASSQGTSGSPNEQFF. The CDR3, as DNA: TGCGCCAGCAGCCAGGGGACTAGCGGGAGCCCCAATGAGCAGTTCTTC.

On this clone: Other DNA sequences in the sample encode the same CDR3. The rearrangement joins TRBV27 to TRBJ2-7, with TRBD2 matching over 10 bases. Germline CDR1 is MNHEY and CDR2 is SMNVEV (reference sequence). With V trimmed by 5 bases and J by 3 bases, 4 bases remained unmatched. CDR3 size: 14 residues. The CDR3 protein is CASSPGLASYEQYF. Here the CDR3 DNA reads TGTGCCAGCAGTCCGGGACTAGCGAGCTACGAGCAGTACTTC.

The gene calls are TRBV4-3 and TRBJ2-3, with D uncertain. In germline, CDR1 is LGHNA, CDR2 YSLEER. This CDR3 has 13 residues. Deletions cut 2 bases from V and 3 bases from J, with 6 bases between. DNA of the CDR3: TGCGCCAGCAGCCAACGAGAGACAGATACGCAGTATTTT. It translates to CASSQRETDTQYF.

A note on this clone: One end of the junction fails to match germline, which may point to a read error. The chain has TRBV29-1 and TRBJ2-7; TRBD2 matches at 9 bases. Germline V lookup: CDR1 SQVTM, CDR2 ANQGSEA. This CDR3 comprises 15 residues. The CDR3 nucleotides are TGCAGCGTGGAAGAAAATAGCGGGAGCTCCTACGAGCAGTACTTC. Its translation is CSVEENSGSSYEQYF.

The chain has TRBV7-3 and TRBJ2-3; D possibly corresponds to TRBD1 (6 bases). V was pared by 1 base and J by 1 base, with 12 bases between. Germline loops: CDR1 SGHTA, CDR2 FQGTGA. This CDR3 comprises 16 residues. Written as DNA, the CDR3 is TGTGCCAGCAGCTTAATGGGACCAGGGGGCACAGATACGCAGTATTTT. This gives the protein CASSLMGPGGTDTQYF.

This sequence joins TRBV4-3 and TRBJ2-7; D gene uncertain. The V gene lost 4 bases and the J gene lost 2 bases, with 3 bases spanning the gap. Germline-derived CDR1 and CDR2 are LGHNA and YSLEER. CDR3 size: 11 residues. Here the CDR3 DNA reads TGCGCCAGCAGCCGCGCCTACGAGCAGTACTTC. This sequence encodes CASSRAYEQYF.